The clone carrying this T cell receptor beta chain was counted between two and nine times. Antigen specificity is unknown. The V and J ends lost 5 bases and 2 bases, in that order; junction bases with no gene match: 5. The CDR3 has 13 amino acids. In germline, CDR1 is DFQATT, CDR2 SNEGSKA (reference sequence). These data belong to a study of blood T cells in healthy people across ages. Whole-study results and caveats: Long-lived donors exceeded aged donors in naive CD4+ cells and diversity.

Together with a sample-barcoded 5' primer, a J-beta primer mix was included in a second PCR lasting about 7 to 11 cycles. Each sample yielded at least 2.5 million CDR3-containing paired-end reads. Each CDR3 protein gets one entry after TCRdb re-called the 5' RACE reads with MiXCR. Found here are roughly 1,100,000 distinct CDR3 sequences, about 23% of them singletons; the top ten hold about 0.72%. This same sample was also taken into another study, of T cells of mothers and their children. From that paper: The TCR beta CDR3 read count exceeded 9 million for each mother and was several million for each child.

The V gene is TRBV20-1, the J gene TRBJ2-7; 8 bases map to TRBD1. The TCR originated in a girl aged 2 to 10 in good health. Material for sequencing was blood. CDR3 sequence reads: CSALPTGAYEQYF. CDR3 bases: TGCAGTGCTCTCCCGACAGGGGCCTACGAGCAGTACTTC.